This T cell receptor (beta chain) originates from a study of blood T cell repertoires in COVID-19. TCRdb keeps only in-frame clones here, not all; method: immunoSEQ multiplex PCR. The table has fewer than 200,000 clones, 82% seen once; the top ten hold 15% to 20%. Assignment of participants to cohorts was predicated upon participant-reported clinical history. Trimming took 4 bases from V and 3 from J; bases not matched to a gene: 8. The CDR3 loop spans 16 amino acids. Germline CDR1 SGDLS, CDR2 YYNGEE. The sequence derives from a man aged 60-69 years who had recovered from COVID-19. The V gene is TRBV9, the J gene TRBJ2-7; 12 nucleotides agree with TRBD2. Sequences were obtained from PBMCs or T cells enriched from blood (not recorded which). Written as DNA, the CDR3 is TGTGCCAGCAGCTCCCCGACTAGCGGGAGTTTCTACGAGCAGTACTTC. It encodes CASSSPTSGSFYEQYF.